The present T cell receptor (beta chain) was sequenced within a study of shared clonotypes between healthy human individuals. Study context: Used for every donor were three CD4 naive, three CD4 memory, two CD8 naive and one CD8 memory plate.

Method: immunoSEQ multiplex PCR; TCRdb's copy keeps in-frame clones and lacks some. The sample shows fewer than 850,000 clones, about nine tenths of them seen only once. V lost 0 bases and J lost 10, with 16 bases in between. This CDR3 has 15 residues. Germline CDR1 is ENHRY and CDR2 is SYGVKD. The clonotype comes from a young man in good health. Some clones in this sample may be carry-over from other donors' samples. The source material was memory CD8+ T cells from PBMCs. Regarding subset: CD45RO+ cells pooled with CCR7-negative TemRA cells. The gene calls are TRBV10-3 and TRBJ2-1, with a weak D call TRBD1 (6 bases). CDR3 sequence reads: CAISESGGRVDEQFF. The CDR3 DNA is TGTGCCATCAGTGAGTCTGGGGGCAGGGTCGACGAGCAGTTCTTC.